This T cell receptor beta chain was profiled in a study of CD8+CD57+ T cells in acquired aplastic anemia. Study in general: The sorted CD4+ and CD8+ cells yielded an average roughly 3 ug of DNA.

Findings and limits, study-wide: Patients shared some 30 CD8+ CDR3 sequences with controls.

This clonotype occurred many times. As yet, its antigen is unknown. Genomic DNA provided the template from which TCR beta VDJ and CDR3 profiles were obtained. TCRdb used MiXCR to reprocess the reads, holding one entry per CDR3 protein. The repertoire holds some 220,000 distinct CDR3 sequences, with 34% as singletons. Germline CDR1 is MNHEY and CDR2 is SVGEGT. The V segment lost 8 bases and the J segment 4 bases; nucleotides outside the gene matches: 5. The CDR3 is 14 amino acids. Sequencing used sorted CD4+, CD8+, or CD8+CD57+ T cells (not recorded which) from PBMCs. This chain connects TRBV6-2 or TRBV6-3 to TRBJ1-6, with TRBD1 matching over 7 bases. This clonotype originated in a human donor in good health, serving as a control. The CDR3 bases are TGTGCCAGCCGTCGGGACAGATATAATTCACCCCTCCACTTT. It encodes CASRRDRYNSPLHF.